This T cell receptor beta chain was captured by sequencing in a study of OX40 agonist ivuxolimab in advanced cancers. Exclusion applied to patients with autoimmune disease history or systemic immunosuppression. Trimming left V 4 bases short and J 2 bases short, with 18 bases between. The CDR3 covers 16 residues. CDR1 and CDR2 from the germline V gene are SGHVS and FNYEAQ. The method was immunoSEQ multiplex PCR; TCRdb's version includes in-frame clones alone and lacks a portion of them. Of 40,000 to 50,000 clones detected, over 75% appear once; the ten largest clones hold roughly 5.2%. The TCR sequence derives from an adult with an advanced solid tumor such as melanoma, head and neck, liver or kidney cancer. J is TRBJ2-7 and V is TRBV7-6, with D perhaps assigned TRBD1 or TRBD2 (5 bases each). The source material was CD4+ or CD8+ T cells sorted from blood, sampled in a trial of the OX40 agonist ivuxolimab. This CDR3 reads CASSSSSRDGAYEQYF. The CDR3 nucleotides are TGTGCCAGCAGCTCATCCTCCCGGGACGGAGCCTACGAGCAGTACTTC.